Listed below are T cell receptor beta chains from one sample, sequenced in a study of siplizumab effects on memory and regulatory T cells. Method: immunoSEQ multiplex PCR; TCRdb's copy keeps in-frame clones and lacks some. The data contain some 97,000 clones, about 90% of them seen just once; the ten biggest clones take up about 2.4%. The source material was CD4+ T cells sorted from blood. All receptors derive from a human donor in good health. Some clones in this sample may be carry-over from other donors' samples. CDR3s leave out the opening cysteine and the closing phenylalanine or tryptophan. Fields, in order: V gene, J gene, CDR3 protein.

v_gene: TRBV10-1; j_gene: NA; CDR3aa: ASSESAGSSYEQY
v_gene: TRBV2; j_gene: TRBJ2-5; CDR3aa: ASTRTGLETQY
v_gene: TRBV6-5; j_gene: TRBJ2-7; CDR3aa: ASSYDRGTYEQY
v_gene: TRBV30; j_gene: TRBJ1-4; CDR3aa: AWNLRGNEKLF
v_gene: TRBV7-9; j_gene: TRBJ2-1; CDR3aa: ASSSGLAGYLGARDEQF
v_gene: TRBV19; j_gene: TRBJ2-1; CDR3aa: ASSIVAKASGYNEQF
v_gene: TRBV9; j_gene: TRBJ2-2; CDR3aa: ASSGTSGRATGELF
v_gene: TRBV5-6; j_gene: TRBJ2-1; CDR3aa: ASSSPPGPSGTNEQF
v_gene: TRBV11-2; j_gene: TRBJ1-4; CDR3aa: ASSFRQTGQVAGEKLF
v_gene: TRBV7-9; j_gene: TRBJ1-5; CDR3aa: ASSLDRDRGRQPQH
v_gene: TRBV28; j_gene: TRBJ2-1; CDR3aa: ASSTRQGIASEQF
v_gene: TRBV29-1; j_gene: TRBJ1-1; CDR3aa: SDSTEAF
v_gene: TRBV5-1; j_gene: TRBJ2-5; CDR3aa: ASSLARLAVETQY
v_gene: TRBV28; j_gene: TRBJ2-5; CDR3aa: ASTIAQQRETQY
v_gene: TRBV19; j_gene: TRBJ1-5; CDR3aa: ASSFGQTGPRNQPQH
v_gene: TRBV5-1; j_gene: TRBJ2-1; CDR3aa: ASSLGTSGSGYNEQF
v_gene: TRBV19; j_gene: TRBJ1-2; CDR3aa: ASSTLGGIPNYGYT
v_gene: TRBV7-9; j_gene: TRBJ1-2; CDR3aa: AAQNTGYDNYGYT
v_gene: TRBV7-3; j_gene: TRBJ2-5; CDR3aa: ASSLLAGGERETQY
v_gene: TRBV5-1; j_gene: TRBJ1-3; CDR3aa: ASSSQGGGASGNTIY
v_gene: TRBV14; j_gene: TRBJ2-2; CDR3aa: ASSQLRVSNTGELF
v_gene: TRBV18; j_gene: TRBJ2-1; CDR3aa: ASSPQRNEQF
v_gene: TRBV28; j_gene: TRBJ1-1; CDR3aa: ASSFSGFNEAF
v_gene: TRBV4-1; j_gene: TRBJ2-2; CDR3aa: ASSQDSVGRPRNTGELF
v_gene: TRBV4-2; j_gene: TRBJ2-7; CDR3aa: ASSQEPAYEQY
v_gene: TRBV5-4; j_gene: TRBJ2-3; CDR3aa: ASLRLTDSTDTQY
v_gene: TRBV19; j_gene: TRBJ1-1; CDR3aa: ASSPRRTMNTEAF
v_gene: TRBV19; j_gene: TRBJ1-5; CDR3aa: ASRLDGGNQPQH
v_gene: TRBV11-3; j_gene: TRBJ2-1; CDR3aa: ASSPSRPGGLNEQF
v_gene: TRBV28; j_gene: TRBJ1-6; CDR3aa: ASSLNIYNSPLH
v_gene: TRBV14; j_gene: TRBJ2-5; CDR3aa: ASSQDTPSGLGTQY
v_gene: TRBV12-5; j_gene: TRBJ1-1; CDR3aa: ASGLPHTEAF
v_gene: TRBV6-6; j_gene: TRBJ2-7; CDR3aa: ASSYSGGRYEQY
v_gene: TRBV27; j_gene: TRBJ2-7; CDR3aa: ASSLSVGTSGSGEQY
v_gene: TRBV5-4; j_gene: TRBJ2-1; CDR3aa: ASSSGGSASYNEQF
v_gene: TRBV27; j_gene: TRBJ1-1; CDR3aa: ASIPSGFTEAF
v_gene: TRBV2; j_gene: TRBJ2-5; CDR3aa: ASRGSSQGSETQY
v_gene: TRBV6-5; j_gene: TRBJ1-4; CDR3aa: ASSAGNLNEKLF
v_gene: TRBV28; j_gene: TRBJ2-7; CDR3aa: ASSLLAGRYEQY
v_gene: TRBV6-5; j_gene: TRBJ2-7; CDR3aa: ASSFDGTQGSYEQY
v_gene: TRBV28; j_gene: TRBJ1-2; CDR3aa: ASSLLGGRYGYT
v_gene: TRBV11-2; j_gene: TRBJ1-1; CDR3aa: ASSLLLDSTEAF
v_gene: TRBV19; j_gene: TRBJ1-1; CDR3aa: ASSPAGRDDTEAF
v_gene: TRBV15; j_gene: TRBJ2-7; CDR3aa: ATSRGPGTSGYEQY
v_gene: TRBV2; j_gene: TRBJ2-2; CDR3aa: ASRRFNTGELF
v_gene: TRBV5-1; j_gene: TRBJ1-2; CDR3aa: ASSDAQANYGYT
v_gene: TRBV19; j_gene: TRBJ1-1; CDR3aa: ASSIGGADTEAF
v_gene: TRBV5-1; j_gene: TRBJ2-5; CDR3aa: ASSLVLAGGQETQY
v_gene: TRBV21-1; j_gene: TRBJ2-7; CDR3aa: ATYRFYYEQY
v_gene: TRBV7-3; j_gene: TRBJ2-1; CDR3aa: ASSLLGTGLAANEQF
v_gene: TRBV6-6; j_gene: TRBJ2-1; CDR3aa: ASGAEQF
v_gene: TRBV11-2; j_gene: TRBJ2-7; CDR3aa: ASGARIEQY
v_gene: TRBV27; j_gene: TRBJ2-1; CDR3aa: ASSFEKSSYNEQF
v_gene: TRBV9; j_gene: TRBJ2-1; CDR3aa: ASSRTFRGASYNEQF
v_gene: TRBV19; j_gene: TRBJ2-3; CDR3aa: ASSMGRTDTQY
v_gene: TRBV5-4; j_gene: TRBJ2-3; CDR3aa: ASSAGLAGDLTDTQY
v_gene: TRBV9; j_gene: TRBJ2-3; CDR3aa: ASSVYGSGEGTDTQY